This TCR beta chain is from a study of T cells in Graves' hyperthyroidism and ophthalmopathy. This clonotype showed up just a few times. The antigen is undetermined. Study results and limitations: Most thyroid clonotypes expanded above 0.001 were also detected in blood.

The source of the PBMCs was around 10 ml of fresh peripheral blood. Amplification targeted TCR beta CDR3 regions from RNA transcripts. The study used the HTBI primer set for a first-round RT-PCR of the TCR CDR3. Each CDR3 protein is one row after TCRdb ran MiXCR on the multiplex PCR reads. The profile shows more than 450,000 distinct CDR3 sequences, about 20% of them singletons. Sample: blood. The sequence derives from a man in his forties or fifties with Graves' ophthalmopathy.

Here the CDR3 DNA reads TGCGCCAGCAGCTGGGGGTCGGGTAGCTACGAGCAGTACTTC. This codes for CASSWGSGSYEQYF. The genes are TRBV4-3 and TRBJ2-7; D may match TRBD1 or TRBD2 (5 bases each). From germline, CDR1 is LGHNA and CDR2 YSLEER. V shed 5 bases and J shed 3 bases, with 14 bases lying between them. The CDR3 has 14 residues.